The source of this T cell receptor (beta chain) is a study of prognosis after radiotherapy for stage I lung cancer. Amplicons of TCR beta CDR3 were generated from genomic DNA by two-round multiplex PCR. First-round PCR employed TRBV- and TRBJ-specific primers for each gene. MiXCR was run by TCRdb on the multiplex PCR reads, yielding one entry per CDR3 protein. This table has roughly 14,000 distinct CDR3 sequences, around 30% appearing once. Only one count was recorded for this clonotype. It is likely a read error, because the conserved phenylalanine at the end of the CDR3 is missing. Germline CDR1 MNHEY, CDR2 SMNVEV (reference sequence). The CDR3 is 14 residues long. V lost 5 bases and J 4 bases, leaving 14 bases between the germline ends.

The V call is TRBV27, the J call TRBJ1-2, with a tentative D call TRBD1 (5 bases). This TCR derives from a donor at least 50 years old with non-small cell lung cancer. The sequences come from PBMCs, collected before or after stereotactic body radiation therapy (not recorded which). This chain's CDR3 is CASSPLGAVYGYTH. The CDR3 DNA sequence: TGTGCCAGCAGTCCCCTCGGGGCCGTCTATGGCTACACCCAC.